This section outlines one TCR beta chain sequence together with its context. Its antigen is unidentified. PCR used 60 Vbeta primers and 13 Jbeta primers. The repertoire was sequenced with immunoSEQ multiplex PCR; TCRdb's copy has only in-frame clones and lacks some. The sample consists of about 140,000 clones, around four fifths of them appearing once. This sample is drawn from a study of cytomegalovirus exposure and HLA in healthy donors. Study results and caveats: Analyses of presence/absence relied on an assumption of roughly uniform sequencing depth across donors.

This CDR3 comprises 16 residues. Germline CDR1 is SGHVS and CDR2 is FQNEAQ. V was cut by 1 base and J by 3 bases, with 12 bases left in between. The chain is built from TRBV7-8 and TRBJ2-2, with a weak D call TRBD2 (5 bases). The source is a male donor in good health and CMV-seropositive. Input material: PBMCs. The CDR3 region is CASSLGRVRYTGELFF. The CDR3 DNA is TGTGCCAGCAGCTTAGGGCGGGTTCGATACACCGGGGAGCTGTTTTTT.